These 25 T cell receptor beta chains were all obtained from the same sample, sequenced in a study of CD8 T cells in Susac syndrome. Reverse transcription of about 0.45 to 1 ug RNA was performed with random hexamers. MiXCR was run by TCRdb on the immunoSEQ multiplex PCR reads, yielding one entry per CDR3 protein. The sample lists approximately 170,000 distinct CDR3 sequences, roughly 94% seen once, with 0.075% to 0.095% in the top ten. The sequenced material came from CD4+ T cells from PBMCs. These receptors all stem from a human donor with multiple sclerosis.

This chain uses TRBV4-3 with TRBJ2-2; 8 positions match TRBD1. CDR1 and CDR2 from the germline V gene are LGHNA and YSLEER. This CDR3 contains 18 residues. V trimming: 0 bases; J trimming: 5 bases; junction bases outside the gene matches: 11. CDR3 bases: TGCGCCAGCAGCCAAGATCAAGTGCGGACAGGGAAAACCGGGGAGCTGTTTTTT. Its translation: CASSQDQVRTGKTGELFF.

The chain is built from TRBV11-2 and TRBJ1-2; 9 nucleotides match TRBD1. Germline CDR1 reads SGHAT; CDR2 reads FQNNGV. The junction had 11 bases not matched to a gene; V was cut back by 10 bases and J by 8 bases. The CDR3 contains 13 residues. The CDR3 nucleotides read TGTGCCACCGGACAGGGGTGGTCGCGAGGCTACACCTTC. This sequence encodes CATGQGWSRGYTF. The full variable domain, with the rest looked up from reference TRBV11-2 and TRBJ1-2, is EAGVAQSPRYKIIEKRQSVAFWCNPISGHATLYWYQQILGQGPKLLIQFQNNGVVDDSQLPKDRFSAERLKGVDSTLKIQPAKLEDSAVYLCATGQGWSRGYTFGSGTRLTVV.

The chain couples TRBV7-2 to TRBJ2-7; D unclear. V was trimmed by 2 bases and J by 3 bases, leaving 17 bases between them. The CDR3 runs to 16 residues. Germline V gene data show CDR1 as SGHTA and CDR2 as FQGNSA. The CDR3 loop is CASSLFGSPGNYEQYF. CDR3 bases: TGTGCCAGCAGCTTATTCGGGTCCCCTGGAAACTACGAGCAGTACTTC.

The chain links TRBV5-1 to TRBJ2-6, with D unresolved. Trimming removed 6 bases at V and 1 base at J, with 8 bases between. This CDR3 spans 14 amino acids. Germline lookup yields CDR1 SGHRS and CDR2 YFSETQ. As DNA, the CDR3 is TGCGCCAGCACTCCAGGATCTGGGGCCAACGTCCTGACTTTC. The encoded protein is CASTPGSGANVLTF. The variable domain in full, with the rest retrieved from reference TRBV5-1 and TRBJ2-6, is KAGVTQTPRYLIKTRGQQVTLSCSPISGHRSVSWYQQTPGQGLQFLFEYFSETQRNKGNFPGRFSGRQFSNSRSEMNVSTLELGDSALYLCASTPGSGANVLTFGAGSRLTVL.

CDR3 DNA: TGTGCCACCAGCAGAGATCCGACAGGGGGAGAGGAGACCCAGTACTTC. It encodes CATSRDPTGGEETQYF. V gene TRBV15 combines with J gene TRBJ2-5, with 9 bases lining up with TRBD1. CDR3 length equals 16 residues. V was clipped by 0 bases and J by 5 bases; unmatched bases: 7. Germline assignment: CDR1 LNHNV and CDR2 YYDKDF (reference sequence).

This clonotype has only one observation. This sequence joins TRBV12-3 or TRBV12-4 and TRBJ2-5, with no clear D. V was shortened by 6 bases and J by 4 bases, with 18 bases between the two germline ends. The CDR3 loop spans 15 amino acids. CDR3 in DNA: TGTGCCAGCAGCTACCCAGCTATTAGCCCAGAGACCCAGTACTTC. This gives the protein CASSYPAISPETQYF.

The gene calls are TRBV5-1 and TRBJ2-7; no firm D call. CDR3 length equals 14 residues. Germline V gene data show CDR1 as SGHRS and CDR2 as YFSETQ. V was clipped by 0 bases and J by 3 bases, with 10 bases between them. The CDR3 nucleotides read TGCGCCAGCAGCTTGGCCAGTTTCAACTACGAGCAGTACTTC. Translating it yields CASSLASFNYEQYF.

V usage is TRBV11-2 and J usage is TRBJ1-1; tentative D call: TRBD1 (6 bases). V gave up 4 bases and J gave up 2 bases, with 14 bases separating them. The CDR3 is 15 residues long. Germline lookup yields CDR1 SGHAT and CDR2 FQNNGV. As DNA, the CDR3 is TGTGCCAGCAGCTCACCGACCAGGGGAAACACTGAAGCTTTCTTT. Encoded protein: CASSSPTRGNTEAFF. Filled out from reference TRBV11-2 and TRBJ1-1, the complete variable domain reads EAGVAQSPRYKIIEKRQSVAFWCNPISGHATLYWYQQILGQGPKLLIQFQNNGVVDDSQLPKDRFSAERLKGVDSTLKIQPAKLEDSAVYLCASSSPTRGNTEAFFGQGTRLTVV.

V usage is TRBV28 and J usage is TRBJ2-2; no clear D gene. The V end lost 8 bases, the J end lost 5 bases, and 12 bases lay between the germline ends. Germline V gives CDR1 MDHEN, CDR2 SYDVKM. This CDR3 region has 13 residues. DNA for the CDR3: TGTGCCAGCGTTTTACCAGGAACCGGGGAGCTGTTTTTT. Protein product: CASVLPGTGELFF.

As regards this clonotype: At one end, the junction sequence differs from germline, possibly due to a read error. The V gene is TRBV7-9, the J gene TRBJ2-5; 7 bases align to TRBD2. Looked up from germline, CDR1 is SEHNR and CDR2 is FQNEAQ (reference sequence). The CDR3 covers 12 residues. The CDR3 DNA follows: TGTGCCAGCAGCCTAGCGGAAGGGACCCAGTACTTC. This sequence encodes CASSLAEGTQYF.

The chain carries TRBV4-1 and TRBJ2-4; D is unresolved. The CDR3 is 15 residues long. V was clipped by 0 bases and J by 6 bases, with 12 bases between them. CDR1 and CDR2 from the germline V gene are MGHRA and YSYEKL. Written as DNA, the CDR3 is TGCGCCAGCAGCCAAGATGCAGCTCCTAGAAACATTCAGTACTTC. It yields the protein CASSQDAAPRNIQYF.

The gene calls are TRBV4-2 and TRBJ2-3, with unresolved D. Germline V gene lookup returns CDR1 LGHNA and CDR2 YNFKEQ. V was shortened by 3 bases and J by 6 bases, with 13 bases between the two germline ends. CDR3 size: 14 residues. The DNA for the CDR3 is TGTGCCAGCAGCCACTCCACCGCGGAGGATACGCAGTATTTT. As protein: CASSHSTAEDTQYF.

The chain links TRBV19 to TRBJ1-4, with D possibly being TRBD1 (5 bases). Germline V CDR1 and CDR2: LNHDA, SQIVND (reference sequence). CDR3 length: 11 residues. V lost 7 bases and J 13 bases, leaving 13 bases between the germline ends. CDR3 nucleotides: TGTGCCAGTAAGTGGTCCGACAGACTGTTTTTT. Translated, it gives CASKWSDRLFF.

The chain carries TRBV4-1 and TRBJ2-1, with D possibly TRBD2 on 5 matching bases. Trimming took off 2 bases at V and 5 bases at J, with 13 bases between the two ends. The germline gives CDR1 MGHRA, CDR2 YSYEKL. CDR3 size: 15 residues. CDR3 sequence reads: CASSQLPTTDNEQFF. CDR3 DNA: TGCGCCAGCAGCCAACTTCCGACTACCGACAATGAGCAGTTCTTC.

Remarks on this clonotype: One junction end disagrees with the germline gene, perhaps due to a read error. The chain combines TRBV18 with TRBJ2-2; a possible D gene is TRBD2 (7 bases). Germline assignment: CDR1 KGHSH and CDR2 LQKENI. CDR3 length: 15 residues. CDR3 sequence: CASSPRGGDTRELFF. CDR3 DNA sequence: TGTGCCAGCTCACCTCGGGGAGGGGACACCAGGGAGCTGTTTTTT.

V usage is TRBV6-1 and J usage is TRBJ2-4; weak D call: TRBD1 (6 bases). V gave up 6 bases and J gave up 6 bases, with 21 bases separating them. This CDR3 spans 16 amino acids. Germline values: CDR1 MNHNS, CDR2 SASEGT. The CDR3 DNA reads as TGTGCCAGCAGCGAAAACGTACTTCAGGGGCTAAACATTCAGTACTTC. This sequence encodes CASSENVLQGLNIQYF.

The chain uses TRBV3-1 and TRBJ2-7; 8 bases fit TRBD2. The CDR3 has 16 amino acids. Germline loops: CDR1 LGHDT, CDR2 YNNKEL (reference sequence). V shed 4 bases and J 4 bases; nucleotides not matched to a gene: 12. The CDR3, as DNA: TGTGCCAGCAGCCTCTCGGGAGGGAGGGCCGGATACGAGCAGTACTTC. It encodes CASSLSGGRAGYEQYF.

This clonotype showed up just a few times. The CDR3 bases are TGTGCCAGTAGATGGGAGAATAATCAGCCCCAGCATTTT. Residues: CASRWENNQPQHF. The chain carries TRBV19 and TRBJ1-5, with D unresolved. The CDR3 has 13 residues. Germline-derived CDR1 and CDR2 are LNHDA and SQIVND (reference sequence). Trimming took off 6 bases at V and 4 bases at J, with 10 bases between the two ends. Supplemented by reference TRBV19 and TRBJ1-5, the full variable domain reads DGGITQSPKYLFRKEGQNVTLSCEQNLNHDAMYWYRQDPGQGLRLIYYSQIVNDFQKGDIAEGYSVSREKKESFPLTVTSAQKNPTAFYLCASRWENNQPQHFGDGTRLSIL.

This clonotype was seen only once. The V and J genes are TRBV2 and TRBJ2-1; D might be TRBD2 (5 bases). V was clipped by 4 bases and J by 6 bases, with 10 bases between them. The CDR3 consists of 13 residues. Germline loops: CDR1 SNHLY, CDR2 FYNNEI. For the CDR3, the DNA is TGTGCCAGCAGTGGAGGGCCAACCAATGAGCAGTTCTTC. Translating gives CASSGGPTNEQFF.

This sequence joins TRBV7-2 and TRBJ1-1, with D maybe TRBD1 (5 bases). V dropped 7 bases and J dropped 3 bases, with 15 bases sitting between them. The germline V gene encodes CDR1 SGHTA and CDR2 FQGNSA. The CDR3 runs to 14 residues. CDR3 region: CASIEGLWDTEAFF. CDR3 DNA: TGTGCCAGCATCGAGGGGCTTTGGGACACTGAAGCTTTCTTT.

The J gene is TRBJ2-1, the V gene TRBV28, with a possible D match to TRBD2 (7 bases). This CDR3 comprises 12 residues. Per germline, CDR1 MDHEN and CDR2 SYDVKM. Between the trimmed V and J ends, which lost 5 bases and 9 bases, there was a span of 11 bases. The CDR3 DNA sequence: TGTGCCAGCAGTGGGGGGGGCAGTGAGCAGTTCTTC. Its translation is CASSGGGSEQFF.

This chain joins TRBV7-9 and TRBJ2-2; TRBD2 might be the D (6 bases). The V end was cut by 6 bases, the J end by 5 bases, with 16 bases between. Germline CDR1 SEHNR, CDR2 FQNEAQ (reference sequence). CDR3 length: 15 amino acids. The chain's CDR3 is CASSLGRLETGELFF. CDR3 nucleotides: TGTGCCAGCAGTTTGGGCCGACTAGAGACCGGGGAGCTGTTTTTT.

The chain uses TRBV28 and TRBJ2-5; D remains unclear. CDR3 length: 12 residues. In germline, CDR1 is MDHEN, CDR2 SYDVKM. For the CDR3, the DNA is TGTGTCACGAGATCGAGCCAAGAGACCCAGTACTTC. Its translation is CVTRSSQETQYF.

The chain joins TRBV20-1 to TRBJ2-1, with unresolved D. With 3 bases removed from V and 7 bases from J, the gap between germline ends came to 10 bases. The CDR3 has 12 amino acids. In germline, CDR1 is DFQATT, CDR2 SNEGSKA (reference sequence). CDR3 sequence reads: CSASPGWNEQFF. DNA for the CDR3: TGCAGTGCTAGTCCCGGGTGGAATGAGCAGTTCTTC.

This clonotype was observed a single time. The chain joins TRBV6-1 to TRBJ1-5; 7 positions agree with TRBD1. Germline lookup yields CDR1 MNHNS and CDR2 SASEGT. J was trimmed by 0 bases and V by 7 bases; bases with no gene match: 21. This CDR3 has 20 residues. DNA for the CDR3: TGTGCCAGCACCCGATCAAAAACAGGGGCCACTTTGTATAGCAATCAGCCCCAGCATTTT. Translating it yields CASTRSKTGATLYSNQPQHF.